This TCR beta chain was retrieved from a study of PD-1 blockade in classical Hodgkin lymphoma. The study, taken as a whole, reports: By C4D1, CD4+ diversity increased significantly, especially in complete responders.

Time point reported: cycle 4 day 1 (C4D1), after less than 7 weeks of nivolumab. Each patient relapsed following autologous stem cell transplantation, and prior brentuximab vedotin exposure differed. Negative magnetic selection isolated CD4+ T cells from thawed PBMCs. Patients showed best responses of complete response, partial response or progressive disease. Generated by immunoSEQ multiplex PCR, the TCRdb table keeps only in-frame clones and is missing some. The profile shows around 28,000 clones, around 87% of them singletons. As to this clone: Its antigen is unknown.

CDR3 length equals 16 residues. Germline values: CDR1 SGHDT, CDR2 YYEEEE. V gave up 0 bases and J gave up 2 bases, with 12 bases separating them. The rearrangement links TRBV5-6 to TRBJ2-1; no clear D gene. Sequencing was performed on CD4+ T cells from blood, taken before the fourth cycle of nivolumab. This TCR was recovered from a human donor with classical Hodgkin lymphoma. CDR3 DNA sequence: TGTGCCAGCAGCTTGGATGTGGGCACAACCTACAATGAGCAGTTCTTC. The encoded protein is CASSLDVGTTYNEQFF.